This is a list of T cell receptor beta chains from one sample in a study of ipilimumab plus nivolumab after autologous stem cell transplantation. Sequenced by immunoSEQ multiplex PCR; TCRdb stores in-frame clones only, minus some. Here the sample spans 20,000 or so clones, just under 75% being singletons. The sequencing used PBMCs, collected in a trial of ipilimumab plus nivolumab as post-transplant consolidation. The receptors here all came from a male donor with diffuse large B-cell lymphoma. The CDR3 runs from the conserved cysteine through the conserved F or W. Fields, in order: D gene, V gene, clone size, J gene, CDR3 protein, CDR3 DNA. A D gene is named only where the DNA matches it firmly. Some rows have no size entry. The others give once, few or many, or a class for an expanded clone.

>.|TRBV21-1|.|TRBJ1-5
CASSKKGSRGSNQPQHF
TGTGCCAGCAGCAAAAAGGGATCCCGGGGGAGCAATCAGCCCCAGCATTTT
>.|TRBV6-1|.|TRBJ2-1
CASSAGPGIATEQFF
TGTGCCAGCAGTGCCGGTCCCGGGATAGCTACAGAGCAGTTCTTC
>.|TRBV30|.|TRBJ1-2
CAWSLTPGLPTF
TGTGCCTGGAGTCTAACACCGGGGCTACCCACCTTC
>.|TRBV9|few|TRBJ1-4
CASSVEVSNEKLFF
TGTGCCAGCAGCGTTGAGGTGTCTAATGAAAAACTGTTTTTT
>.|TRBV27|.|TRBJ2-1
CASSSRGQNEQFF
TGTGCCAGCAGTTCACGAGGGCAGAATGAGCAGTTCTTC
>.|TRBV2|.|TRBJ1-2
CAGRGNYGYTF
TGTGCGGGGAGGGGGAACTATGGCTACACCTTC
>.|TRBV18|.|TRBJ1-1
CASSPPLGAGTEAFF
TGTGCCAGCTCACCACCGCTGGGGGCCGGCACTGAAGCTTTCTTT
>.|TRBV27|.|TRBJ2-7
CASSSPPRAIYEQYF
TGTGCCAGCAGTTCTCCCCCCAGGGCGATCTACGAGCAGTACTTC
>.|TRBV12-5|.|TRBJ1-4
CASGLAVNEKLFF
TGTGCTAGTGGTTTGGCGGTTAATGAAAAACTGTTTTTT
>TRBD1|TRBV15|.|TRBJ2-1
CATSRGQNNEQFF
TGTGCCACCAGCCGGGGACAGAACAATGAGCAGTTCTTC
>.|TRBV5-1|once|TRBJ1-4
CASSPNPGSGATNEKLFF
TGCGCCAGCAGCCCGAACCCCGGGAGCGGGGCAACTAATGAAAAACTGTTTTTT
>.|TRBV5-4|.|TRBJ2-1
CASSFRVNSYNEQFF
TGTGCCAGCAGCTTCAGGGTTAACTCCTACAATGAGCAGTTCTTC
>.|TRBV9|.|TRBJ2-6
CASSAHSSGGSGANVLTF
TGTGCCAGCAGCGCTCACAGTTCCGGGGGCTCTGGGGCCAACGTCCTGACTTTC
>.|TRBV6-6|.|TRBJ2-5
CASSYSMAQYF
TGTGCCAGCAGTTACTCGATGGCCCAGTACTTC
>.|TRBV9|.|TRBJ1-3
CASSGPTSSGNTIYF
TGTGCCAGCAGCGGCCCGACCAGCTCTGGAAACACCATATATTTT
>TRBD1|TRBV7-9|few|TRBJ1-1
CASSLGRDSEAFF
TGTGCCAGCAGCTTAGGTAGGGACAGTGAAGCTTTCTTT
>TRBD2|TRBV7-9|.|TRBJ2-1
CASSSLSGSEQFF
TGTGCCAGCAGCTCGCTAAGCGGGAGTGAGCAGTTCTTC
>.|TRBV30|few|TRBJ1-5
CAWSVRKPQHF
TGTGCCTGGAGTGTACGAAAGCCCCAGCATTTT
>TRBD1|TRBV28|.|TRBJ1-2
CASSLMGTGVLYGYTF
TGTGCCAGCAGTTTGATGGGGACAGGGGTCTTGTATGGCTACACCTTC
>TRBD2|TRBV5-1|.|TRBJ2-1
CASSLMAGGSYNEQFF
TGCGCCAGCAGCCTAATGGCGGGGGGATCCTACAATGAGCAGTTCTTC
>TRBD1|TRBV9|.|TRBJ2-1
CASSWGGQGAYNEQFF
TGTGCCAGCAGCTGGGGCGGACAGGGGGCCTACAATGAGCAGTTCTTC
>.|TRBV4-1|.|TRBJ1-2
CASSRGSGYTF
TGCGCCAGCAGCCGGGGGAGCGGCTACACCTTC
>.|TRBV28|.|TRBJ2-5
CASRAVETQYF
TGTGCCAGCAGGGCAGTGGAGACCCAGTACTTC
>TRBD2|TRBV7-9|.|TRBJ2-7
CASTKIGLAGSSYEQYF
TGTGCCAGCACCAAAATCGGACTAGCGGGGAGCTCCTACGAGCAGTACTTC
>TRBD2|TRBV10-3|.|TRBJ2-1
CAINLAGGDEQFF
TGTGCCATCAATCTAGCGGGAGGGGATGAGCAGTTCTTC
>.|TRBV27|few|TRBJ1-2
CASSFAGTTGGYTF
TGTGCCAGCAGCTTTGCCGGGACAACGGGTGGCTACACCTTC